The 23 T cell receptor beta chains below come from one sample, sequenced in a study of T cell repertoires in urothelial bladder cancer. Produced via immunoSEQ multiplex PCR; TCRdb's table is partial and in-frame only. The repertoire holds about 2,500 clones, with approximately 73% as singletons. What was sequenced was bladder tissue. The receptors come from a human donor with a benign inflammatory bladder lesion.

The chain uses TRBV19 and TRBJ1-4; weak D call: TRBD1 (6 bases). The V end was cut by 4 bases, the J end by 6 bases, with 12 bases between. The CDR3 covers 14 residues. Per germline, CDR1 LNHDA and CDR2 SQIVND (reference sequence). DNA for the CDR3: TGTGCCAGTAGTACATTCGGGGGCTATGAAAAACTGTTTTTT. Translating it yields CASSTFGGYEKLFF.

The chain joins TRBV15 to TRBJ2-2, with 12 bases aligning to TRBD2. The trim removed 6 bases at V and 4 bases at J, leaving 3 bases unmatched. CDR1 is LNHNV and CDR2 is YYDKDF in the germline V gene (reference sequence). The CDR3 is 15 residues long. The CDR3 here is CATREGLAGTGELFF. In DNA, the CDR3 is TGTGCCACCAGGGAGGGACTAGCGGGCACCGGGGAGCTGTTTTTT.

The chain is built from TRBV4-2 and TRBJ2-2, with D uncertain. The CDR3 loop spans 12 amino acids. Germline V gives CDR1 LGHNA, CDR2 YNFKEQ. The germline V and J ends were trimmed by 0 bases and 12 bases, with 8 bases remaining between them. The CDR3: CASSQEDRQLFF. The DNA of the CDR3 is TGTGCCAGCAGCCAAGAAGATCGGCAGCTGTTTTTT.

The gene calls are TRBV5-1 and TRBJ1-6; D possibly corresponds to TRBD1 (6 bases). V was trimmed by 0 bases and J by 7 bases, leaving 11 bases between them. Germline V gives CDR1 SGHRS, CDR2 YFSETQ. CDR3 size: 15 residues. In DNA, the CDR3 is TGCGCCAGCAGCTTGGCGGGGGCAGCCAATTCACCCCTCCACTTT. The encoded protein is CASSLAGAANSPLHF.

The chain carries TRBV4-3 and TRBJ1-5; D might be TRBD1 (5 bases). The CDR3 runs to 14 residues. Germline assignment: CDR1 LGHNA and CDR2 YSLEER. V was clipped by 5 bases and J by 5 bases, with 13 bases between them. CDR3 protein: CASSDLGADQPQHF. In DNA form, the CDR3 reads TGCGCCAGCAGCGACCTAGGGGCTGATCAGCCCCAGCATTTT.

The CDR3 loop is CASTQLPGTGELFF. The DNA for the CDR3 is TGTGCCAGCACCCAACTCCCCGGGACCGGGGAGCTGTTTTTT. The chain couples TRBV6-4 to TRBJ2-2; unclear D gene. The CDR3 length is 14 residues. Trimming removed 7 bases at V and 5 bases at J, with 14 bases between. Germline V gene lookup returns CDR1 MRHNA and CDR2 SNTAGT.

The V and J genes are TRBV5-5 and TRBJ2-2; TRBD2 might be the D (5 bases). CDR1 and CDR2 (germline): SGHKS, YYEKEE (reference sequence). V lost 5 bases, J lost 7 bases, and 15 bases lay in between. This CDR3 region has 14 residues. The CDR3, as DNA: TGTGCCAGCAGGCCCCTGGAAGGGAGCGGGGAGCTGTTTTTT. Its translation is CASRPLEGSGELFF.

This clone was counted between two and nine times. The chain links TRBV6-5 to TRBJ2-7, with 9 bases that match TRBD2. The CDR3 runs 15 residues. Trimming removed 6 bases from V and 2 bases from J; junction bases left unmatched: 8. Germline V gene sequence: CDR1 MNHEY, CDR2 SVGAGI. CDR3 region: CASSPSGLAPYEQYF. The CDR3 DNA sequence: TGTGCCAGCAGCCCTTCGGGACTAGCCCCCTACGAGCAGTACTTC.

This clone was counted a few times. The J gene is TRBJ2-1, the V gene TRBV5-5; D call uncertain. The V and J ends lost 4 bases and 8 bases respectively, with 22 bases between them. From germline, CDR1 is SGHKS and CDR2 YYEKEE (reference sequence). CDR3 length: 16 amino acids. The DNA of the CDR3 is TGTGCCAGCAGCCCTTGGACGGAGACCCCTTGGGATGAGCAGTTCTTC. Translated, it gives CASSPWTETPWDEQFF.

V usage is TRBV19 and J usage is TRBJ2-5, with a possible D match to TRBD1 (5 bases). Germline V lookup: CDR1 LNHDA, CDR2 SQIVND (reference sequence). Trimming cost V 2 bases and J 1 base, with 17 bases left between them. The CDR3 runs to 17 residues. The CDR3 is CASSIRGRNRRQETQYF. CDR3 DNA sequence: TGTGCCAGTAGTATAAGGGGAAGAAATCGGCGCCAAGAGACCCAGTACTTC.

This chain connects TRBV5-1 to TRBJ2-5; 12 bases agree with TRBD1. V lost 4 bases, J lost 5 bases, and 24 bases stayed unmatched. The germline V gene encodes CDR1 SGHRS and CDR2 YFSETQ. The CDR3 contains 21 residues. The CDR3 spells CASSAFPVTGTGGLLKETQYF. CDR3 DNA: TGCGCCAGCAGCGCGTTTCCCGTTACCGGGACAGGGGGCCTTCTCAAGGAGACCCAGTACTTC.

The V and J genes are TRBV10-3 and TRBJ1-5, with D uncertain. This CDR3 has 13 amino acids. Germline values: CDR1 ENHRY, CDR2 SYGVKD. V gave up 2 bases and J gave up 4 bases, with 6 bases separating them. This chain's CDR3 is CAISEGRNQPQHF. The DNA of the CDR3 is TGTGCCATCAGTGAGGGTCGAAATCAGCCCCAGCATTTT.

As DNA, the CDR3 is TGTGCCAGCAGCTTAGCTATTAGCTCTGGAAACACCATATATTTT. Translated, it gives CASSLAISSGNTIYF. J is TRBJ1-3 and V is TRBV7-8; unclear D gene. CDR1 and CDR2 (germline): SGHVS, FQNEAQ. The V and J ends lost 0 bases and 0 bases respectively, with 6 bases between them. CDR3 length: 15 residues.

This clone was detected only a few times. This CDR3 reads CASSRGRGGNQPQHF. CDR3 in DNA: TGTGCCAGTAGTAGGGGCAGGGGAGGCAATCAGCCCCAGCATTTT. The chain carries TRBV19 and TRBJ1-5; D is perhaps TRBD1 (6 bases). This CDR3 has 15 residues. The V end was cut by 4 bases, the J end by 2 bases, with 12 bases between. Germline lookup yields CDR1 LNHDA and CDR2 SQIVND (reference sequence).

This clone was observed a few times. This chain connects TRBV10-2 to TRBJ2-3, with D tentatively TRBD1 or TRBD2 (7 bases each). Germline V lookup: CDR1 WSHSY, CDR2 SAAADI. Deletions cut 6 bases from V and 5 bases from J, with 18 bases between. This CDR3 region has 15 residues. In nucleotides, the CDR3 is TGCGCCAGCAGCCCCTCCGGGAGGACAGGAGATACGCAGTATTTT. This sequence encodes CASSPSGRTGDTQYF.

V gene TRBV19 combines with J gene TRBJ2-3; D may match TRBD1 or TRBD2 (5 bases each). V gave up 7 bases and J gave up 3 bases, with 20 bases separating them. This CDR3 is 16 amino acids long. Germline CDR1 LNHDA, CDR2 SQIVND (reference sequence). CDR3 nucleotides: TGTGCCAGTACCCGAGGGACCAACAGCCTAACAGATACGCAGTATTTT. Amino acid sequence: CASTRGTNSLTDTQYF.

The genes are TRBV6-1 and TRBJ1-2; 8 bases agree with TRBD1. The junction had 7 bases not matched to a gene; V was cut back by 4 bases and J by 3 bases. Looked up from germline, CDR1 is MNHNS and CDR2 is SASEGT. The CDR3 sequence is 15 residues long. CDR3 region: CASSGGQVGYYGYTF. CDR3 coding DNA: TGTGCCAGCAGTGGGGGACAGGTGGGGTACTATGGCTACACCTTC.

This rearrangement joins TRBV5-4 to TRBJ2-5, with TRBD2 identical over 8 bases. Trimming took 1 base from V and 7 from J; bases not matched to a gene: 15. This CDR3 region has 17 residues. The V gene's germline CDR1 is SGHNT and CDR2 YYREEE (reference sequence). This CDR3 reads CASSLIGAGGRGGTQYF. The CDR3 DNA sequence: TGTGCCAGCAGCTTGATTGGCGCGGGAGGCCGGGGGGGGACCCAGTACTTC. The full variable domain, its missing parts supplied by reference TRBV5-4 and TRBJ2-5, is ETGVTQSPTHLIKTRGQQVTLRCSSQSGHNTVSWYQQALGQGPQFIFQYYREEENGRGNFPPRFSGLQFPNYSSELNVNALELDDSALYLCASSLIGAGGRGGTQYFGPGTRLLVL.

The rearrangement uses TRBV19 and TRBJ1-2; D uncertain. Deletions cut 4 bases from V and 4 bases from J, with 16 bases between. Germline-derived CDR1 and CDR2 are LNHDA and SQIVND (reference sequence). The CDR3 sequence is 15 residues long. CDR3 sequence (DNA): TGTGCCAGTAGTAGCGGCGGCAGACTTCTCTATGGCTACACCTTC. Its translation is CASSSGGRLLYGYTF.

The chain employs TRBV6-5 and TRBJ1-1; TRBD1 is a possible D gene (6 bases). The CDR3 loop spans 15 amino acids. The V and J ends lost 7 bases and 1 base respectively, with 16 bases between them. The V gene's germline CDR1 is MNHEY and CDR2 SVGAGI. As DNA, the CDR3 is TGTGCCAGCACCTACAGGGTGATGAGGAACACTGAAGCTTTCTTT. Amino acid sequence: CASTYRVMRNTEAFF.

The table lists this clone with a few counts. The chain combines TRBV14 with TRBJ1-6; D unresolved. V shed 0 bases and J shed 2 bases, with 11 bases lying between them. This CDR3 is built from 17 residues. CDR1 and CDR2 from the germline V gene are SGHDN and FVKESK. As DNA, the CDR3 is TGTGCCAGCAGCCAAGAGGTCGGGAGCACCTATAATTCACCCCTCCACTTT. It translates to CASSQEVGSTYNSPLHF.

As DNA, the CDR3 is TGTGCCTGGACCAATTTAGGACAGGCCGCCAATGAGCAGTTCTTC. Protein product: CAWTNLGQAANEQFF. J is TRBJ2-1 and V is TRBV30; TRBD1 aligns across 7 bases. V lost 4 bases to trimming and J lost 6 bases; unmatched junction nucleotides: 12. This CDR3 comprises 15 residues. Germline V gives CDR1 GTSNPN, CDR2 SVGIG (reference sequence).

This clone was recorded a few times. The chain combines TRBV10-3 with TRBJ1-4; D gene uncertain. Germline lookup yields CDR1 ENHRY and CDR2 SYGVKD. The V gene lost 0 bases and the J gene lost 7 bases, with 6 bases spanning the gap. The CDR3 is made up of 13 amino acids. The CDR3 DNA follows: TGTGCCATCAGTGAGTCGACGGGTGAAAAACTGTTTTTT. Protein product: CAISESTGEKLFF.